This TCR beta chain appears in the sequencing data of a study of T cells of healthy individuals. TCRdb fed the 5' RACE reads into MiXCR, producing one record per CDR3 protein. The profile shows about 96,000 distinct CDR3 sequences, roughly a sixth of them singletons. CDR3 length: 14 amino acids. Germline V gene lookup returns CDR1 ENHRY and CDR2 SYGVKD. The V end was cut by 8 bases, the J end by 5 bases, with 13 bases between. This clonotype has more than one count but fewer than ten. This clonotype was sampled from a human donor in good health. The chain is built from TRBV10-3 and TRBJ1-6; D may be TRBD1 (6 bases). The CDR3 DNA sequence: TGTGCCATCGGAGGGGGGCGGAATAATTCACCCCTCCACTTT. It specifies CAIGGGRNNSPLHF.